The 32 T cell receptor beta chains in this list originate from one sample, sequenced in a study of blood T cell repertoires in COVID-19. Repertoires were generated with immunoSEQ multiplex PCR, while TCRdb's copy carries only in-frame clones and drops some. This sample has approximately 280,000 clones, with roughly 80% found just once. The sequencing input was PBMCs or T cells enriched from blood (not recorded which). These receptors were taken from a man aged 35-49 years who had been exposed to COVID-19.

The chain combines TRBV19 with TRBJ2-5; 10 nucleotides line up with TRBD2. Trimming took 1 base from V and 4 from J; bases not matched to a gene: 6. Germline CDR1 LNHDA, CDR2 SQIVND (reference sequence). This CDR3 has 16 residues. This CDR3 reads CASSIGTLAGAETQYF. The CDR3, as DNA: TGTGCCAGTAGTATAGGAACCCTAGCGGGAGCAGAGACCCAGTACTTC. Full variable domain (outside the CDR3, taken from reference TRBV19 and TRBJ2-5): DGGITQSPKYLFRKEGQNVTLSCEQNLNHDAMYWYRQDPGQGLRLIYYSQIVNDFQKGDIAEGYSVSREKKESFPLTVTSAQKNPTAFYLCASSIGTLAGAETQYFGPGTRLLVL.

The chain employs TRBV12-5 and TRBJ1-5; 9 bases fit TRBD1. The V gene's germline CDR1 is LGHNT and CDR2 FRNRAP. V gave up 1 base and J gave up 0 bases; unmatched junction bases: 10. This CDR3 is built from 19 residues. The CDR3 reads CASGLDGTGLGYSNQPQHF. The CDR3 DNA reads TGTGCTAGTGGTTTGGACGGGACAGGGCTGGGATATAGCAATCAGCCCCAGCATTTT.

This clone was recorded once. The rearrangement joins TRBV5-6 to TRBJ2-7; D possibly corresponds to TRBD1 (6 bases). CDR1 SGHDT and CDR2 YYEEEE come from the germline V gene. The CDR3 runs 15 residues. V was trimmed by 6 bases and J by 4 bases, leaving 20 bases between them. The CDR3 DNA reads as TGTGCCAGCACCCTCCGTGGGGGCGGGTCTTACGAGCAGTACTTC. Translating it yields CASTLRGGGSYEQYF.

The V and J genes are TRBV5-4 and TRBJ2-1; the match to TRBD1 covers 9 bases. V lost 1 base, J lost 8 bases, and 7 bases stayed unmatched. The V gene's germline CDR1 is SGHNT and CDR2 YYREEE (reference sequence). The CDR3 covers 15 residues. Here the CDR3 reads CASSLFGTGRDEQFF. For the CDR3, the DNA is TGTGCCAGCAGCTTGTTTGGGACAGGGAGGGATGAGCAGTTCTTC.

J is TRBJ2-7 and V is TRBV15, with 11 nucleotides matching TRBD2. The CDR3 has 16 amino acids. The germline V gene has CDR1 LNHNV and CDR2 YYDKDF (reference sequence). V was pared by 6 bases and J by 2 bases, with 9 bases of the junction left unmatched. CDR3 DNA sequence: TGTGCCACCAGAGATGGGGGACTAGCGGTTCCCTACGAGCAGTACTTC. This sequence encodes CATRDGGLAVPYEQYF.

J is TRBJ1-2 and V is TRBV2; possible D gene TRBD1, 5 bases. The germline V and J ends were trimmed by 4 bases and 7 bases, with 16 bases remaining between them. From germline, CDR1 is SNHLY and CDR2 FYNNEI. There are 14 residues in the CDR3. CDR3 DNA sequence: TGTGCCAGCAGTGTCGGGAGGGGCCTTGGTGGCTACACCTTC. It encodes CASSVGRGLGGYTF.

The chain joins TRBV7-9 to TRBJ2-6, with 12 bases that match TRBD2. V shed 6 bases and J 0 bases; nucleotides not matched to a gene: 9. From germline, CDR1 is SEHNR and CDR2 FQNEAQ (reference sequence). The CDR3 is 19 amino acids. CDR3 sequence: CASRSSGRALFSGANVLTF. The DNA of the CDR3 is TGTGCCAGCAGGTCTAGCGGGAGGGCCCTATTCTCTGGGGCCAACGTCCTGACTTTC.

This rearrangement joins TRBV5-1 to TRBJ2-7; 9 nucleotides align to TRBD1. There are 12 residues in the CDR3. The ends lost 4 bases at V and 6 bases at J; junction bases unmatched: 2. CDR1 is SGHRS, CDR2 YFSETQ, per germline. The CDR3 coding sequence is TGCGCCAGCAGCCCGGGACAGGGCGAGCAGTACTTC. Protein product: CASSPGQGEQYF.

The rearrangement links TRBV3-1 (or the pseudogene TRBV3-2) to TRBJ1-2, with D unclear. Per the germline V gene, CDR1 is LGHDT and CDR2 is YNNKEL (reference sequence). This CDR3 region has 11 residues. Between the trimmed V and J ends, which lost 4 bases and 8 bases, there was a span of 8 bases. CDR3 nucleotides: TGTGCCAGCAGCCTCGGGGAAGGCTACACCTTC. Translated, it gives CASSLGEGYTF.

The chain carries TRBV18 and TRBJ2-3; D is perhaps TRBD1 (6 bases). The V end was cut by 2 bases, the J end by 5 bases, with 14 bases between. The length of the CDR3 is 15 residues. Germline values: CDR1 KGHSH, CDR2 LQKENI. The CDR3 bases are TGTGCCAGCTCACCAGGGGGCGCGTTCGTAGATACGCAGTATTTT. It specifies CASSPGGAFVDTQYF. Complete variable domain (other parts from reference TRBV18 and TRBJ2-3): NAGVMQNPRHLVRRRGQEARLRCSPMKGHSHVYWYRQLPEEGLKFMVYLQKENIIDESGMPKERFSAEFPKEGPSILRIQQVVRGDSAAYFCASSPGGAFVDTQYFGPGTRLTVL.

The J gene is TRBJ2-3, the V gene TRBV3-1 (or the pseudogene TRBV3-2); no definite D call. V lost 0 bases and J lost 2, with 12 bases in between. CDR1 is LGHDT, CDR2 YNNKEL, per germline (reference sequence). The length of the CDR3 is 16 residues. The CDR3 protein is CASSQDQLGLTDTQYF. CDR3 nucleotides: TGTGCCAGCAGCCAAGATCAGCTAGGCCTCACAGATACGCAGTATTTT.

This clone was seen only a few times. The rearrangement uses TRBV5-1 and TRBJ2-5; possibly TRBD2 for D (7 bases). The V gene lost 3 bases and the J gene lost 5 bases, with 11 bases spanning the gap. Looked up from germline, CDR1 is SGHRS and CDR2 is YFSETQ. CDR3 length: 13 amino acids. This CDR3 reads CASSSGGRETQYF. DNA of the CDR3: TGCGCCAGCAGCTCGGGGGGCCGGGAGACCCAGTACTTC.

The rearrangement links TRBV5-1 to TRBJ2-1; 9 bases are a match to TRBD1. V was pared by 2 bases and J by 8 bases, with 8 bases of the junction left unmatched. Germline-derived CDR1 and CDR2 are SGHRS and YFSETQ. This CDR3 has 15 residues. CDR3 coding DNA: TGCGCCAGCAGCTTCCGGGACAGGGTTAAGGATGAGCAGTTCTTC. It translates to CASSFRDRVKDEQFF.

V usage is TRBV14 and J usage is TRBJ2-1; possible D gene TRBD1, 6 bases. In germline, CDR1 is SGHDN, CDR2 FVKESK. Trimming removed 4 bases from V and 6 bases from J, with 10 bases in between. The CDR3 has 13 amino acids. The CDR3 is CASSRQVSNEQFF. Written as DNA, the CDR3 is TGTGCCAGCAGCCGACAGGTGTCCAATGAGCAGTTCTTC.

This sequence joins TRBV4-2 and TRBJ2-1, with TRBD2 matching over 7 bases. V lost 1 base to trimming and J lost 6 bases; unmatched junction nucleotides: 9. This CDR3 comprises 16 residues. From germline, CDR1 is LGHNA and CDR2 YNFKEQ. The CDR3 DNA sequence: TGTGCCAGCAGCCAAGTGTCGGCTAGCGGAATCAATGAGCAGTTCTTC. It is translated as CASSQVSASGINEQFF.

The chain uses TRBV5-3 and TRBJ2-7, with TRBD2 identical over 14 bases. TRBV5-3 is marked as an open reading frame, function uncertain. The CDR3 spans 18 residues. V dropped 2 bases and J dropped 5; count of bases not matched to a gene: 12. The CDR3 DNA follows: TGTGCCAGAAGCTTTGGGACTAGCGGGAGAGATGTCCCCCACGAGCAGTACTTC. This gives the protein CARSFGTSGRDVPHEQYF.

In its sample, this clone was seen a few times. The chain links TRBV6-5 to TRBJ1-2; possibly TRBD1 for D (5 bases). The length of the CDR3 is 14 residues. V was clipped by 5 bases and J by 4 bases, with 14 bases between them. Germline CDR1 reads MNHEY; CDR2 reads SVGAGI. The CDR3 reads CASSLGGRTYGYTF. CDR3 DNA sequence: TGTGCCAGCAGTCTGGGGGGACGGACCTATGGCTACACCTTC.

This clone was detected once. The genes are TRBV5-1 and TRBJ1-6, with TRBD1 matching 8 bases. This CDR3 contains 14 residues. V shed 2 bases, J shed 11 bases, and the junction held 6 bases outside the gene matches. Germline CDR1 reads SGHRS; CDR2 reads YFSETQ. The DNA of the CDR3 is TGCGCCAGCAGCTTAGGACAGGGACTGCCACCCCTCCACTTT. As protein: CASSLGQGLPPLHF.

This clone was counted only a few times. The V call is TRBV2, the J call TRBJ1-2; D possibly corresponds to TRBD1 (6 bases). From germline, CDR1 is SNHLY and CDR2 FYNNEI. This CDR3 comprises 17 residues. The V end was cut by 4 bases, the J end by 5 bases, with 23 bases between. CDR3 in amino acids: CASSVQTRTAGRYGYTF. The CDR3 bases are TGTGCCAGCAGTGTACAAACGAGGACAGCTGGACGATATGGCTACACCTTC.

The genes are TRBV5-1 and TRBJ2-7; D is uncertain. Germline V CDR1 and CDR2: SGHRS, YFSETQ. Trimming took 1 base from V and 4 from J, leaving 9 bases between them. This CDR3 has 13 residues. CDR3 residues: CASSLPSPYEQYF. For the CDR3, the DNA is TGCGCCAGCAGCTTGCCTTCCCCTTACGAGCAGTACTTC.

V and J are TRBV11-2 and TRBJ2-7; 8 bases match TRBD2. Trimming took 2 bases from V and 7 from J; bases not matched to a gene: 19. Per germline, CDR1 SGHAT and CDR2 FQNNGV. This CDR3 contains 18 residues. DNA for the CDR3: TGTGCCAGCAGCTTAAAAATAACCGGGACTAGACGGGCAGGAGAGCAGTACTTC. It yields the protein CASSLKITGTRRAGEQYF.

The CDR3 here is CAWSTDMNTEAFF. For the CDR3, the DNA is TGTGCCTGGAGCACAGACATGAACACTGAAGCTTTCTTT. J is TRBJ1-1 and V is TRBV30; D ambiguous. The CDR3 is 13 amino acids. The V gene lost 3 bases and the J gene lost 0 bases, with 8 bases spanning the gap. Looked up from germline, CDR1 is GTSNPN and CDR2 is SVGIG (reference sequence).

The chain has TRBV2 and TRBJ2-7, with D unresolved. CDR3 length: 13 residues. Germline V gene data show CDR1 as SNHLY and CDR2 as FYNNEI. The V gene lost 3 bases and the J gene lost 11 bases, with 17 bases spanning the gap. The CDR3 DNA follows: TGTGCCAGCAGTGAGTCTGGGCCCCCGCCGGAGTACTTC. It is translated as CASSESGPPPEYF. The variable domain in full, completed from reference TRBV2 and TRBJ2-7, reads EPEVTQTPSHQVTQMGQEVILRCVPISNHLYFYWYRQILGQKVEFLVSFYNNEISEKSEIFDDQFSVERPDGSNFTLKIRSTKLEDSAMYFCASSESGPPPEYFGPGTRLTVT.

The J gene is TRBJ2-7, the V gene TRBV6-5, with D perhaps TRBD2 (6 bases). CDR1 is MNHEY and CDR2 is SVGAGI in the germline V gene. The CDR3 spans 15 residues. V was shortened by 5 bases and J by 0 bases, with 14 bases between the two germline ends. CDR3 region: CASSRSGLDSYEQYF. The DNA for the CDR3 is TGTGCCAGCAGTCGAAGCGGGCTAGACTCCTACGAGCAGTACTTC.

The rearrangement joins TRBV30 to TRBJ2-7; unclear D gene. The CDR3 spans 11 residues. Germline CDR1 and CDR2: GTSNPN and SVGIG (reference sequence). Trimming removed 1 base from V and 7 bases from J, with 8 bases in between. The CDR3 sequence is CAWSAFREQYF. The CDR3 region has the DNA TGTGCCTGGAGTGCCTTTAGAGAGCAGTACTTC.

The CDR3 DNA is TGTGCCAGCAGCTTAGTCCCACAGGGGGCACCATACGAGCAGTACTTC. Translated: CASSLVPQGAPYEQYF. This chain links TRBV11-2 with TRBJ2-7; TRBD1 aligns across 9 bases. This CDR3 has 16 amino acids. Per germline, CDR1 SGHAT and CDR2 FQNNGV. V was pared by 1 base and J by 4 bases, with 8 bases of the junction left unmatched.

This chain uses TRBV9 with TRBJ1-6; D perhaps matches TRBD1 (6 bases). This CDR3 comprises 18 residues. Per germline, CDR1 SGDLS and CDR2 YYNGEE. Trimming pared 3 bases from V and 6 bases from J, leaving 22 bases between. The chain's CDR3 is CASSGQLRGGHSNSPLHF. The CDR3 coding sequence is TGTGCCAGCAGCGGACAACTTCGGGGGGGGCATAGTAATTCACCCCTCCACTTT.

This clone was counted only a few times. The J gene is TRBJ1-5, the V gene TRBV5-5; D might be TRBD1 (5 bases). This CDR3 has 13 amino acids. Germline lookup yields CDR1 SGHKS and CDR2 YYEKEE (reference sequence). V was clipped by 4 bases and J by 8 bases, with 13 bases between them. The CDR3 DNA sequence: TGTGCCAGCAGCCCTGGGGGGATCGAGCCCCAGCATTTT. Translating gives CASSPGGIEPQHF.

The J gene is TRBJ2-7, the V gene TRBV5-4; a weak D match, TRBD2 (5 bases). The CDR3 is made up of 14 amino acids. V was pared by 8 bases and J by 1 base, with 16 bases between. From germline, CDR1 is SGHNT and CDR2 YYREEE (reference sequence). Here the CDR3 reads CASQREGVSYEQYF. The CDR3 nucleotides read TGTGCCAGTCAGCGAGAGGGTGTGTCCTACGAGCAGTACTTC.

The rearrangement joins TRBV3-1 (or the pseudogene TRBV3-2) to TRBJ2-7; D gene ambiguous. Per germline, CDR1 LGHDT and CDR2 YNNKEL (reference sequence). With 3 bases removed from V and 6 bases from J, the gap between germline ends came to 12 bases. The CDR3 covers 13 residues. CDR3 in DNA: TGTGCCAGCAGCCACCTCACGGGTATCGAGCAGTACTTC. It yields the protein CASSHLTGIEQYF.

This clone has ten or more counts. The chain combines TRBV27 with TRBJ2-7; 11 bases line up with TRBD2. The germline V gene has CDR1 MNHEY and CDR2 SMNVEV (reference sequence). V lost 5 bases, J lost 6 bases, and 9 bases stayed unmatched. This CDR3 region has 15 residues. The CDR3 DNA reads TGTGCCAGCAGTCCCACCTCTAGCGGGAGGCCCGAGCAGTACTTC. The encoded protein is CASSPTSSGRPEQYF.

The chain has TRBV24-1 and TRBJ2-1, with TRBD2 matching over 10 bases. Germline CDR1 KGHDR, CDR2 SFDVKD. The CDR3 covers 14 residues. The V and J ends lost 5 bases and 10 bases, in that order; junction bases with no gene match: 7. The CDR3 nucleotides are TGTGCCACCAGTGTTGGGCTAGCGGGAGTAGAGCAGTTCTTC. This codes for CATSVGLAGVEQFF.